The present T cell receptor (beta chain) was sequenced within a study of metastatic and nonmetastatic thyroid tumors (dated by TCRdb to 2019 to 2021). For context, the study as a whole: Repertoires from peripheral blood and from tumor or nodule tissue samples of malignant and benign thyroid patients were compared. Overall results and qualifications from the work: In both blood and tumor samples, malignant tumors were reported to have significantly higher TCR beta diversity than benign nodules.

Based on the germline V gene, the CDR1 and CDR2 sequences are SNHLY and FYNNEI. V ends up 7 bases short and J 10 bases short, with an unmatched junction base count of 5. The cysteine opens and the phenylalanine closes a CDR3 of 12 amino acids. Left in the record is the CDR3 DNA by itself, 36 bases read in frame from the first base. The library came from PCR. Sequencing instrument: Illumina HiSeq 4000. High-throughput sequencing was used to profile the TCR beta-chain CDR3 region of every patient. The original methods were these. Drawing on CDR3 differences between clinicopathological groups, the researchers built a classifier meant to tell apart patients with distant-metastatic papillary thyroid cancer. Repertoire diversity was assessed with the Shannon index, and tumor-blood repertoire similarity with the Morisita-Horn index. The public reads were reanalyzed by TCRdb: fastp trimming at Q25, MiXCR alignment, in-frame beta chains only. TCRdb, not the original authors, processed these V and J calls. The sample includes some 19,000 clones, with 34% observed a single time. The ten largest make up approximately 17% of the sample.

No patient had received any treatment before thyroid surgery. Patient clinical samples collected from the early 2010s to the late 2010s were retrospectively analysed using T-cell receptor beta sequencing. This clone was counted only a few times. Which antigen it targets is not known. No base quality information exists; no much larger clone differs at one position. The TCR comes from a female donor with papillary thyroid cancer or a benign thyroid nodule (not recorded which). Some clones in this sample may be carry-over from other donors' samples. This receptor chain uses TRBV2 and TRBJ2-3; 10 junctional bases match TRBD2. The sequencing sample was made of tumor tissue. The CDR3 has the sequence CASITSGTAQYF. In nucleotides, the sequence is TGTGCCAGCATCACTAGCGGGACTGCGCAGTATTTT.